This T cell receptor beta chain was captured by sequencing in a study of cytomegalovirus exposure and HLA in healthy donors. Overall study: The platform used for the 120 or so validation repertoires matched that of the roughly 700 first-cohort repertoires, a later analysis reported. Study conclusions and caveats: Many donors shared some public TCRs, even though most TCR sequences were rare.

TCRdb's copy holds only in-frame clones and misses some; the assay was immunoSEQ multiplex PCR. The data hold 120,000 or so clones, with about nine tenths observed a single time. This CDR3 comprises 16 residues. Germline-derived CDR1 and CDR2 are LNHNV and YYDKDF (reference sequence). Turning to this clone: What it binds is not known. A read error may account for a junction end that differs from germline.

The source of this sequence is a woman between 18 and 29 years old in good health and CMV-seronegative. Sequencing was done on a sample of PBMCs. The chain carries TRBV15 and TRBJ1-5, with D hard to call. The CDR3 reads CATSRDYGGSTQPQHF. CDR3 nucleotide sequence: TGTGCCACCAGCAGAGATTATGGAGGGAGCACTCAGCCCCAGCATTTT.